The rows below give T cell receptor beta chains drawn from one sample of a study of blood T cell repertoires in COVID-19. Libraries were prepared by immunoSEQ multiplex PCR; TCRdb keeps only in-frame clonotypes and omits some of them. Here the sample spans some 150,000 clones, roughly four fifths being singletons. The specimen was peripheral blood. These TCRs come from a woman aged 60-75 years with COVID-19, enrolled during active disease. The conserved cysteine and the conserved F or W are not part of the CDR3 here. Clone sizes are given selectively: once, few, many, or a class where the clone is expanded.

clone_size j_call v_call cdr3_aa
NA TRBJ2-5 TRBV7-8 ASSLVEGSGGTQETQY
NA TRBJ1-2 TRBV14 ASRPQGGGYT
NA TRBJ1-4 TRBV5-1 ASSSSRASNEKLF
NA TRBJ2-5 TRBV11-2 ASSLVRRTQETQY
NA TRBJ2-1 TRBV25-1 ASSDEFRGGNEQF
NA TRBJ2-1 TRBV7-9 ASSLVSGLYNEQF
NA TRBJ1-5 TRBV28 ATRAGSNQPQH
few TRBJ1-6 TRBV6-5 ASSYAGRSLH
NA TRBJ2-1 TRBV5-1 ASSSLAGDMEQF
NA TRBJ2-1 TRBV6-5 ASRSLAGGNNEQF
NA TRBJ1-3 TRBV2 ASSAGSWSSGNTIY
NA TRBJ1-1 TRBV5-4 ASSRGVGGMNTEAF
NA TRBJ1-1 TRBV7-3 ASSPGGRNTEAF
NA TRBJ2-3 TRBV6-5 ASSLQGDTQY
NA TRBJ1-2 TRBV10-3 AIPTGGDYGYT
NA TRBJ2-2 TRBV18 ASSPTSGGTNTGELF
NA TRBJ2-5 TRBV19 ASSMVGGARGETQY
NA TRBJ1-2 TRBV12-2 ASRLATGGYGYT
NA TRBJ1-2 TRBV6-1 ASSEETAYGYT
NA TRBJ1-6 TRBV10-1 ASSESGGTSPLH
NA TRBJ1-5 TRBV2 ASRGDSSNQPQH
NA TRBJ1-1 TRBV14 ASSLHPTGWSTEAF
NA TRBJ2-1 TRBV5-1 ASSAGGEQF
NA TRBJ1-4 TRBV5-1 ASSVTTTATNEKLF
NA TRBJ2-3 TRBV2 ASSGNRQGGTDTQY
NA TRBJ1-5 TRBV21-1 ASSRQDRAVVRQH
few TRBJ2-7 TRBV11-3 ASSLDPSSYEQY
NA TRBJ1-5 TRBV7-9 ASSSGTGTPQH
NA TRBJ1-5 TRBV10-1 ASSAGGQPQH
NA TRBJ2-2 TRBV27 ASRRGGNTGELF
NA TRBJ1-1 TRBV5-1 ASRFGRGNTEAF
once TRBJ2-4 TRBV12-5 ASGLALSRGIQY
NA TRBJ1-1 TRBV5-1 ASSGKTGISNTEAF
once TRBJ2-7 TRBV7-3 ASSPGGAEQY
NA TRBJ2-5 TRBV7-9 ASSAEVEETQY
NA TRBJ1-1 TRBV21-1 ARHRVWNTEAF
NA TRBJ1-5 TRBV2 ASSEDRGFNQPQH
NA TRBJ2-1 TRBV19 ASTPPGPRVNEQF
NA TRBJ2-5 TRBV7-9 ASPKTLSRDTRSETQY
NA TRBJ2-2 TRBV7-7 ASSLYLFRRAGANTGELF
NA TRBJ1-4 TRBV9 ASSVAPNEKLF
NA TRBJ2-5 TRBV27 ASRSLGSGQETQY
NA TRBJ1-3 TRBV7-2 ASSSPWEGTPGNTIY